This TCR beta chain was captured in a study of T cell repertoires in ileal Crohn's disease. Turning to the study itself: M6 samples are neoterminal ileum biopsies from postoperative colonoscopy.

V was cut by 6 bases and J by 8 bases, with 16 bases left in between. Germline-derived CDR1 and CDR2 are MNHEY and SVGAGI. The CDR3 extends over 14 amino acids. The table lists this clone with a few counts. Its target is not known. General observations from the study: Clonality above 26.8% at surgery always came with endoscopic recurrence. Clonal expansions were more frequent in active smokers than non-smokers at surgery. Mucosal expansions were suggested to be mainly CD8 T cells.

Time point indicated: neoterminal ileum biopsy at postoperative endoscopy, about 6 months after surgery. Profiling relied on immunoSEQ multiplex PCR, and the TCRdb table lists in-frame clones only, not all of them. The sample gives approximately 12,000 clones, around two thirds of which show up once; 8.6% is in the top ten. The origin of this receptor is an adult with Crohn's disease. V is TRBV6-5 and J is TRBJ1-4, with TRBD1 as a possible D gene (5 bases). The sample taken for sequencing was ileal tissue. CDR3 sequence: CASRSRGIREKLFF. The CDR3 nucleotides read TGTGCCAGCAGGTCGAGGGGAATTAGAGAAAAACTGTTTTTT.